This T cell receptor beta chain is from a study of CD4+ T cells in melanoma. Study observations and caveats: A reported correlation linked neoantigen-specific CD4+ T cells to CD8+, macrophage and B cell function. Neoantigen-specific CD4+ T cells in melanoma reportedly had diverse differentiation states.

CDR3 length equals 13 residues. CDR1 is MNHNY and CDR2 is SVGAGI in the germline V gene (reference sequence). V lost 2 bases to trimming and J lost 5 bases, with 10 bases between them. With respect to this clone: The antigen is unknown.

The table came from immunoSEQ multiplex PCR; TCRdb's copy has only in-frame clones and leaves some out. The top ten clones hold around 21% of a sample with 9,500 to 13,000 clones, over 60% of them seen once. The sample comprised cells from a culture (not recorded whether cultured in vitro). The chain has TRBV6-6 and TRBJ2-7, with D unresolved. This sequence was found in a human donor with melanoma. The CDR3 loop is CASSYADPDEQYF. CDR3 DNA: TGTGCCAGCAGTTACGCGGACCCCGACGAGCAGTACTTC.